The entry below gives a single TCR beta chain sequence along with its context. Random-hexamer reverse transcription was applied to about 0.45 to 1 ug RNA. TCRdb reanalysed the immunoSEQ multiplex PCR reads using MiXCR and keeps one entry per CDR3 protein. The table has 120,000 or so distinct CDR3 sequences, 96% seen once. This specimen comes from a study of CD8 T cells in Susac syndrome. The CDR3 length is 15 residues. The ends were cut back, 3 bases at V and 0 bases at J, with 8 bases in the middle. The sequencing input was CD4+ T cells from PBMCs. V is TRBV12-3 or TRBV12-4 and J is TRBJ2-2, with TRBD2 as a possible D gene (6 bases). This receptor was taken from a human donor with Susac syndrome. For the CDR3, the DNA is TGTGCCAGCAGTTTGGGACTTCCGAACACCGGGGAGCTGTTTTTT. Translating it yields CASSLGLPNTGELFF.